A single sample is the source of the 6 T cell receptor beta chains below, sequenced in a study of cytomegalovirus exposure and HLA in healthy donors. Repertoires were generated with immunoSEQ multiplex PCR, while TCRdb's copy carries only in-frame clones and drops some. This table has under 100,000 clones, roughly 95% appearing once. Sequenced input: PBMCs. The receptors originated from a woman younger than 35 in good health and CMV-seronegative.

This chain uses TRBV5-4 with TRBJ2-3; 11 bases align to TRBD1. Germline V gene data show CDR1 as SGHNT and CDR2 as YYREEE (reference sequence). This CDR3 spans 15 amino acids. The trim removed 2 bases at V and 5 bases at J, leaving 4 bases unmatched. The DNA for the CDR3 is TGTGCCAGCAGCTTAGGACAGGGGGCGATAGATACGCAGTATTTT. It yields the protein CASSLGQGAIDTQYF.

The rearrangement uses TRBV5-1 and TRBJ1-1; D perhaps matches TRBD1 (5 bases). Germline CDR1 SGHRS, CDR2 YFSETQ. The CDR3 runs 16 residues. V was trimmed by 2 bases and J by 0 bases, leaving 14 bases between them. Written as DNA, the CDR3 is TGCGCCAGCAGCTTACGCAGGGTGAGGATGAACACTGAAGCTTTCTTT. Translation: CASSLRRVRMNTEAFF.

This clone is a singleton in its sample. CDR3 sequence (DNA): TGTGCCAGCAGTTACTCGAGGGTAGCGGCCAACAATGAGCAGTTCTTC. Amino acids: CASSYSRVAANNEQFF. This chain joins TRBV6-5 and TRBJ2-1; D may be TRBD2 (6 bases). V lost 0 bases to trimming and J lost 5 bases, with 14 bases between them. This CDR3 region has 16 residues. From germline, CDR1 is MNHEY and CDR2 SVGAGI.

In this sample, this clone turned up once. The V gene is TRBV11-2, the J gene TRBJ2-7; no clear D gene. With 8 bases removed from V and 6 bases from J, the gap between germline ends came to 17 bases. In germline, CDR1 is SGHAT, CDR2 FQNNGV. The CDR3 extends over 13 amino acids. The CDR3, as DNA: TGTGCCAGCCGAGAGCACCGCCTTTCCGAGCAGTACTTC. Translating gives CASREHRLSEQYF.

The rearrangement links TRBV28 to TRBJ2-5, with TRBD2 identical over 13 bases. Germline CDR1 reads MDHEN; CDR2 reads SYDVKM. This CDR3 is built from 15 residues. After removal of 6 bases from V and 1 base from J, the junction contained 2 bases not matched to a gene. CDR3 DNA: TGTGCCAGCAGGGGACTAGCGGGACCCCAAGAGACCCAGTACTTC. This gives the protein CASRGLAGPQETQYF.

This sequence joins TRBV18 and TRBJ2-7; D is perhaps TRBD1 (7 bases). From germline, CDR1 is KGHSH and CDR2 LQKENI. This CDR3 has 14 residues. Trimming removed 6 bases at V and 6 bases at J, with 18 bases between. CDR3 DNA: TGTGCCAGCTCCCGACAGGGTGAGGGAGGCGAGCAGTACTTC. Its translation is CASSRQGEGGEQYF.